These 29 T cell receptor beta chains were all obtained from the same sample, sequenced in a study of Ad26.COV2.S vaccination and SARS-CoV-2 variants. Repertoires were generated with immunoSEQ multiplex PCR, while TCRdb's copy carries only in-frame clones and drops some. This repertoire shows under 300,000 clones, 87% found once; its top ten account for 2.5% to 3.5%. Sample treatment: some 20 received Ad26.COV2.S at low or high dose, single or two shots; about 5 received placebo; per-sample allocation not given. On day 63 after the first injection, vaccine and placebo recipients gave samples. Sequences were derived from peripheral blood, sampled in a trial of Ad26.COV2.S vaccine versus placebo. The receptors stem from a person between 18 and 65 years old who received the Ad26.COV2.S COVID-19 vaccine or a placebo.

The V and J genes are TRBV5-1 and TRBJ1-1; D not resolved. The CDR3 length is 15 residues. V was clipped by 0 bases and J by 5 bases, with 14 bases between them. Germline V lookup: CDR1 SGHRS, CDR2 YFSETQ. The CDR3: CASSLVEGRKTEAFF. CDR3 DNA sequence: TGCGCCAGCAGCTTGGTAGAGGGTAGGAAAACTGAAGCTTTCTTT.

A remark on this clone: In the same sample, other DNA sequences code for this CDR3. V usage is TRBV6-5 and J usage is TRBJ2-3, with 8 bases aligning to TRBD2. Trimming at V came to 6 bases and at J to 0 bases, leaving 5 bases not matched to a gene. The CDR3 is made up of 15 amino acids. The germline V gene has CDR1 MNHEY and CDR2 SVGAGI. The CDR3 is CASRGLAGSTDTQYF. The CDR3 DNA sequence: TGTGCCAGCAGAGGATTAGCGGGGAGCACAGATACGCAGTATTTT.

V usage is TRBV10-3 and J usage is TRBJ2-1; 9 bases align to TRBD2. Unmatched junction bases numbered 12, after V lost 10 bases and J lost 5 bases. The CDR3 has 15 residues. Germline lookup yields CDR1 ENHRY and CDR2 SYGVKD. CDR3 residues: CASLTSGSQNNEQFF. The DNA of the CDR3 is TGTGCCAGCCTCACTAGCGGGTCACAGAACAATGAGCAGTTCTTC.

The CDR3 here is CASSRLAGGREQFF. For the CDR3, the DNA is TGTGCCAGCAGTCGACTAGCGGGAGGGCGGGAGCAGTTCTTC. The gene calls are TRBV6-2 or TRBV6-3 and TRBJ2-1, with 14 positions matching TRBD2. Per the germline V gene, CDR1 is MNHEY and CDR2 is SVGEGT. J gave up 10 bases and V 5 bases, and 4 bases lay outside the gene matches. The CDR3 is 14 amino acids.

The chain couples TRBV29-1 to TRBJ2-3, with TRBD2 as a possible D gene (6 bases). The CDR3 spans 13 residues. Trimming cost V 6 bases and J 1 base, with 11 bases left between them. Germline V gene data show CDR1 as SQVTM and CDR2 as ANQGSEA. CDR3 coding DNA: TGCAGCGTCGCGGGACTTCGCACAGATACGCAGTATTTT. This translates into CSVAGLRTDTQYF.

The chain is built from TRBV10-3 and TRBJ1-5; TRBD1 might be the D (5 bases). V was shortened by 0 bases and J by 1 base, with 19 bases between the two germline ends. In germline, CDR1 is ENHRY, CDR2 SYGVKD. The CDR3 length is 19 residues. In DNA form, the CDR3 reads TGTGCCATCAGTGAGTCGATTTCGGACATTTGGACAAGCAATCAGCCCCAGCATTTT. Protein: CAISESISDIWTSNQPQHF.

V gene TRBV7-9 combines with J gene TRBJ1-2, with D perhaps TRBD1 (6 bases). Deletions cut 4 bases from V and 4 bases from J, with 16 bases between. The CDR3 loop spans 15 amino acids. Per the germline V gene, CDR1 is SEHNR and CDR2 is FQNEAQ (reference sequence). The CDR3 protein is CASSWRVDSSYGYTF. CDR3 DNA: TGTGCCAGCAGCTGGAGAGTGGACAGCAGCTATGGCTACACCTTC. Full variable domain (rest looked up from reference TRBV7-9 and TRBJ1-2): DTGVSQNPRHKITKRGQNVTFRCDPISEHNRLYWYRQTLGQGPEFLTYFQNEAQLEKSRLLSDRFSAERPKGSFSTLEIQRTEQGDSAMYLCASSWRVDSSYGYTFGSGTRLTVV.

The chain is built from TRBV10-3 and TRBJ2-5; TRBD2 aligns across 9 bases. This CDR3 spans 17 amino acids. Germline CDR1 and CDR2: ENHRY and SYGVKD. Germline trimming cut 2 bases from V and 4 bases from J; bases unmatched to any gene: 11. The CDR3 region is CAISEGLREGLGETQYF. The DNA of the CDR3 is TGTGCCATCAGTGAGGGTTTGCGGGAGGGCCTAGGAGAGACCCAGTACTTC.

The chain carries TRBV9 and TRBJ1-2; 10 nucleotides line up with TRBD1. The CDR3 loop spans 17 amino acids. The trim removed 4 bases at V and 0 bases at J, leaving 9 bases unmatched. Germline loops: CDR1 SGDLS, CDR2 YYNGEE. The CDR3 coding sequence is TGTGCCAGCAGCCACGGACAGGGGGAGGCGACTAACTATGGCTACACCTTC. This gives the protein CASSHGQGEATNYGYTF.

The chain joins TRBV7-2 to TRBJ2-1; a possible D gene is TRBD2 (6 bases). Germline CDR1 SGHTA, CDR2 FQGNSA. Trimming pared 8 bases from V and 2 bases from J, leaving 13 bases between. This CDR3 contains 14 residues. As DNA, the CDR3 is TGTGCCAGCGGGCGATCGGGGGCCTACAATGAGCAGTTCTTC. Translating it yields CASGRSGAYNEQFF.

The chain joins TRBV4-3 to TRBJ1-2, with D uncertain. This CDR3 has 15 amino acids. Germline lookup yields CDR1 LGHNA and CDR2 YSLEER. The V gene lost 0 bases and the J gene lost 3 bases, with 11 bases spanning the gap. The CDR3 bases are TGCGCCAGCAGCCAAGAATGGCAGCCGCACTATGGCTACACCTTC. Its protein product is CASSQEWQPHYGYTF.

This chain uses TRBV11-2 with TRBJ2-1; D tentatively reads TRBD1 or TRBD2 (6 bases each). The CDR3 loop spans 15 amino acids. In germline, CDR1 is SGHAT, CDR2 FQNNGV. Trimming pared 6 bases from V and 5 bases from J, leaving 17 bases between. As DNA, the CDR3 is TGTGCCAGCAGGGAGGGGTCAGGGGAAAACAATGAGCAGTTCTTC. It is translated as CASREGSGENNEQFF.

The genes are TRBV5-4 and TRBJ1-4; a possible D gene is TRBD1 (5 bases). V was shortened by 5 bases and J by 8 bases, with 16 bases between the two germline ends. The CDR3 consists of 14 residues. Germline CDR1 reads SGHNT; CDR2 reads YYREEE (reference sequence). DNA for the CDR3: TGTGCCAGCAGTACCAGGGTTGAGTCGGAAAAACTGTTTTTT. Its protein is CASSTRVESEKLFF.

This rearrangement joins TRBV4-2 to TRBJ2-1; TRBD2 might be the D (7 bases). Germline V CDR1 and CDR2: LGHNA, YNFKEQ. With 0 bases removed from V and 2 bases from J, the gap between germline ends came to 11 bases. CDR3 size: 16 residues. CDR3: CASSQDLGGPYNEQFF. The CDR3 region has the DNA TGTGCCAGCAGCCAAGATCTGGGGGGGCCCTACAATGAGCAGTTCTTC.

The chain combines TRBV27 with TRBJ2-1; 10 positions agree with TRBD2. V lost 1 base and J lost 5; bases outside the gene matches: 2. The CDR3 contains 15 residues. Germline V lookup: CDR1 MNHEY, CDR2 SMNVEV (reference sequence). In DNA form, the CDR3 reads TGTGCCAGCAGTTTATGGACTAGCGGAAACAATGAGCAGTTCTTC. This codes for CASSLWTSGNNEQFF.

This chain links TRBV6-5 with TRBJ2-2, with 7 bases identical to TRBD2. V gave up 3 bases and J gave up 3 bases; unmatched junction bases: 4. Looked up from germline, CDR1 is MNHEY and CDR2 is SVGAGI. This CDR3 contains 15 residues. Written as DNA, the CDR3 is TGTGCCAGCAGTTATGCTAGCGGATACACCGGGGAGCTGTTTTTT. It codes for CASSYASGYTGELFF.

CDR3 DNA sequence: TGTGCCAGCAGTTTAATCTCCCACTCTGGGGCCAACGTCCTGACTTTC. This sequence encodes CASSLISHSGANVLTF. The V call is TRBV27, the J call TRBJ2-6; the D is unclear. V lost 2 bases and J lost 0, with 8 bases in between. There are 16 residues in the CDR3. CDR1 is MNHEY and CDR2 is SMNVEV in the germline V gene (reference sequence).

This chain joins TRBV6-6 and TRBJ2-3; D not certain. With 5 bases removed from V and 5 bases from J, the gap between germline ends came to 5 bases. The CDR3 totals 11 residues. Germline V gives CDR1 MNHNY, CDR2 SVGAGI (reference sequence). CDR3 loop: CASSTGDTQYF. The CDR3 nucleotides are TGTGCCAGCAGTACCGGAGATACGCAGTATTTT.

This clone has only a few counts. The V gene is TRBV28, the J gene TRBJ1-1, with unresolved D. The CDR3 spans 16 residues. With 2 bases removed from V and 0 bases from J, the gap between germline ends came to 13 bases. The germline V gene encodes CDR1 MDHEN and CDR2 SYDVKM. The CDR3 DNA reads as TGTGCCAGCAGTTTACACCCTGGGAAAATGAACACTGAAGCTTTCTTT. Translating it yields CASSLHPGKMNTEAFF.

The V call is TRBV4-1, the J call TRBJ2-3, with 11 bases aligning to TRBD2. V lost 4 bases, J lost 3 bases, and 9 bases stayed unmatched. This CDR3 spans 17 amino acids. From germline, CDR1 is MGHRA and CDR2 YSYEKL. The DNA for the CDR3 is TGCGCCAGCAGCCTAGGCCGGGCTAGCGGGGGGACAGATACGCAGTATTTT. It translates to CASSLGRASGGTDTQYF.

V usage is TRBV4-3 and J usage is TRBJ2-7, with TRBD1 identical over 9 bases. There are 16 residues in the CDR3. Germline V gives CDR1 LGHNA, CDR2 YSLEER. J gave up 3 bases and V 1 base, and 7 bases lay outside the gene matches. The CDR3 DNA reads as TGCGCCAGCAGCCAAGCCCAAACAGGGGGCTTCTACGAGCAGTACTTC. This gives the protein CASSQAQTGGFYEQYF.

The genes are TRBV21-1 and TRBJ2-5; the D call TRBD1 from the table was never checked on the DNA. TRBV21-1 counts as a pseudogene. The CDR3 consists of 16 residues. CDR3 bases: TGTGCTAGCGCTCCGAACCGGGACAGGGGGCCTGAGACCCAGTACTTC. Residues: CASAPNRDRGPETQYF.

Here the CDR3 reads CAISEGRTQETQYF. CDR3 DNA: TGTGCCATCAGTGAGGGGAGGACACAAGAGACCCAGTACTTC. The chain has TRBV10-3 and TRBJ2-5, with D tentatively TRBD2 (6 bases). Per the germline V gene, CDR1 is ENHRY and CDR2 is SYGVKD. The V end lost 2 bases, the J end lost 2 bases, and 9 bases lay between the germline ends. The CDR3 is made up of 14 amino acids.

The rearrangement joins TRBV11-2 to TRBJ2-7; D gene ambiguous. This CDR3 has 13 amino acids. The germline gives CDR1 SGHAT, CDR2 FQNNGV. Deletions cut 2 bases from V and 3 bases from J, with 8 bases between. Here the CDR3 reads CASSLPEIYEQYV. DNA of the CDR3: TGTGCCAGCAGCTTACCAGAGATCTACGAGCAGTACGTC.

The J gene is TRBJ2-1, the V gene TRBV5-6; tentatively, D is TRBD2 (5 bases). Germline CDR1 reads SGHDT; CDR2 reads YYEEEE. The CDR3 totals 17 residues. V was shortened by 3 bases and J by 0 bases, with 16 bases between the two germline ends. This CDR3 is CASSYRQTKGSYNEQFF. DNA of the CDR3: TGTGCCAGCAGCTATCGCCAGACTAAGGGCTCCTACAATGAGCAGTTCTTC.

V usage is TRBV3-1 (or the pseudogene TRBV3-2) and J usage is TRBJ2-1; D gene unclear. This CDR3 region has 15 residues. V lost 3 bases and J lost 0, with 9 bases in between. Germline-derived CDR1 and CDR2 are LGHDT and YNNKEL (reference sequence). The CDR3 nucleotides are TGTGCCAGCAGCCACACAGCGAGCTCCTACAATGAGCAGTTCTTC. Its translation: CASSHTASSYNEQFF.

CDR3 coding DNA: TGTGCCAGCAGCTTGGGGACTAGCATTCGGGGGGAGACCCAGTACTTC. It codes for CASSLGTSIRGETQYF. The chain couples TRBV5-4 to TRBJ2-5, with TRBD2 identical over 8 bases. V trimming: 0 bases; J trimming: 5 bases; junction bases outside the gene matches: 9. CDR1 is SGHNT, CDR2 YYREEE, per germline (reference sequence). The CDR3 is 16 residues long. Variable domain in full (rest from reference TRBV5-4 and TRBJ2-5): ETGVTQSPTHLIKTRGQQVTLRCSSQSGHNTVSWYQQALGQGPQFIFQYYREEENGRGNFPPRFSGLQFPNYSSELNVNALELDDSALYLCASSLGTSIRGETQYFGPGTRLLVL.

This chain uses TRBV5-6 with TRBJ2-3; D may correspond to TRBD1 or TRBD2 (6 bases each). This CDR3 spans 14 amino acids. CDR1 is SGHDT and CDR2 is YYEEEE in the germline V gene. Trimming left V 1 base short and J 2 bases short, with 8 bases between. CDR3 nucleotide sequence: TGTGCCAGCAGCTTGAGGGGGGTCACAGATACGCAGTATTTT. Translated, it gives CASSLRGVTDTQYF.

This chain uses TRBV24-1 with TRBJ2-5; D is perhaps TRBD1 or TRBD2 (5 bases each). The CDR3 length is 15 residues. Trimming cost V 9 bases and J 5 bases, with 21 bases left between them. The V gene's germline CDR1 is KGHDR and CDR2 SFDVKD. The CDR3 nucleotides are TGTGCCACCGGAGGAATAGGGGAACCCCAGGAGACCCAGTACTTC. Translating gives CATGGIGEPQETQYF.